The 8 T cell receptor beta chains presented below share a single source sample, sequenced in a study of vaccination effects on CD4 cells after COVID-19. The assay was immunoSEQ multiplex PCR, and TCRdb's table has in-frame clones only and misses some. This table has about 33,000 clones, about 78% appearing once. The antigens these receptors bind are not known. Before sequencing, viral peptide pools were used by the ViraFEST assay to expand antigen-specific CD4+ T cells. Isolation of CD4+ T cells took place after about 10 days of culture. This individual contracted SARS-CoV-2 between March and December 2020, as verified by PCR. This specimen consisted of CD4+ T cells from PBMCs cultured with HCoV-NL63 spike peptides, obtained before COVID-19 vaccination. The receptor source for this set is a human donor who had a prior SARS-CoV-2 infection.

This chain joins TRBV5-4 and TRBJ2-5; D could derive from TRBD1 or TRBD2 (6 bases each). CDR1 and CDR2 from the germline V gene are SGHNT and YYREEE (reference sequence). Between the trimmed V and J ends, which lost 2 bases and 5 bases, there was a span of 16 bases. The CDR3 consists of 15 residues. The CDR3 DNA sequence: TGTGCCAGCAGCTTTATCGGGGGCAGGGAGGAGACCCAGTACTTC. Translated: CASSFIGGREETQYF.

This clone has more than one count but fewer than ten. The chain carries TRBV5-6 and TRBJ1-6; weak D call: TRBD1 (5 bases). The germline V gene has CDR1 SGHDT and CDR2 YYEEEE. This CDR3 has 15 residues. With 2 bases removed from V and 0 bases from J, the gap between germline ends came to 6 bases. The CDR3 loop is CASSFGGSYNSPLHF. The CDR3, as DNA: TGTGCCAGCAGCTTCGGGGGCTCCTATAATTCACCCCTCCACTTT.

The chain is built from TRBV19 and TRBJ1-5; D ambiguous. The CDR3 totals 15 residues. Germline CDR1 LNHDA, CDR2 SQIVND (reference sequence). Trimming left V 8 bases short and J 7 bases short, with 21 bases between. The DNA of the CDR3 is TGTGCCAGTTACAACCGGGCCTCCCTTGGGCAGCCCCAGCATTTT. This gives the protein CASYNRASLGQPQHF. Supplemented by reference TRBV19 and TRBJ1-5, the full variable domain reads DGGITQSPKYLFRKEGQNVTLSCEQNLNHDAMYWYRQDPGQGLRLIYYSQIVNDFQKGDIAEGYSVSREKKESFPLTVTSAQKNPTAFYLCASYNRASLGQPQHFGDGTRLSIL.

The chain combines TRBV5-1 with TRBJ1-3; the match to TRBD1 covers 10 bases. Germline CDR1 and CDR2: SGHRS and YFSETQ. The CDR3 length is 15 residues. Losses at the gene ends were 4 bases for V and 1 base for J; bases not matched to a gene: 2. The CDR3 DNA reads TGCGCCAGCAGCCCGGGACAGGGGTCTGGAAACACCATATATTTT. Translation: CASSPGQGSGNTIYF.

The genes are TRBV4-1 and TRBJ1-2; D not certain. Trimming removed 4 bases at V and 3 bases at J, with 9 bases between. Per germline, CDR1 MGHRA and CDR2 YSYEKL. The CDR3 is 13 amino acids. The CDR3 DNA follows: TGCGCCAGCAGCCCCGACACGGACTATGGCTACACCTTC. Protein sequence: CASSPDTDYGYTF.

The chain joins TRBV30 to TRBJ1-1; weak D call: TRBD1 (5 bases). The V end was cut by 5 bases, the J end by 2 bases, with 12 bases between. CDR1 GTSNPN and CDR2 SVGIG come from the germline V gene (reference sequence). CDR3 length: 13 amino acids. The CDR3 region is CAWRRDGNTEAFF. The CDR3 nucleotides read TGTGCCTGGCGTAGGGACGGCAACACTGAAGCTTTCTTT.

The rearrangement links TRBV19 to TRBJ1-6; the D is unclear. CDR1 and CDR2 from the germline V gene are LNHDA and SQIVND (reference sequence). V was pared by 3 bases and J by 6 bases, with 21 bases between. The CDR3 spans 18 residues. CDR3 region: CASSIGSSGAVRNSPLHF. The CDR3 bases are TGTGCCAGTAGTATCGGTTCGTCAGGCGCTGTCCGTAATTCACCCCTCCACTTT.

CDR3 protein: CASSGGVGGSATRYNEQFF. The CDR3 DNA reads as TGCGCCAGCAGCGGAGGTGTGGGGGGGTCAGCTACCCGTTACAATGAGCAGTTCTTC. J is TRBJ2-1 and V is TRBV5-1; TRBD2 matches at 7 bases. CDR1 and CDR2 from the germline V gene are SGHRS and YFSETQ. The CDR3 contains 19 residues. V trimming: 4 bases; J trimming: 4 bases; junction bases outside the gene matches: 20.